Listed here are 20 T cell receptor beta chains from one sample, sequenced in a study of blood T cell repertoires in COVID-19. Only in-frame clones appear in the TCRdb table, and some are missing; sequencing was by immunoSEQ multiplex PCR. The sample lists 300,000 to 400,000 clones; around nine tenths were seen once. Sequenced sample: PBMCs or T cells enriched from blood (not recorded which). The receptors were sampled from a woman under 30 who had recovered from COVID-19.

This clone was seen a handful of times. The chain links TRBV2 to TRBJ1-1; D uncertain. The CDR3 contains 13 residues. Germline CDR1 reads SNHLY; CDR2 reads FYNNEI. With 1 base removed from V and 1 base from J, the gap between germline ends came to 4 bases. CDR3 sequence: CASSEGENTEAFF. The DNA of the CDR3 is TGTGCCAGCAGTGAAGGAGAGAACACTGAAGCTTTCTTT.

The V call is TRBV2, the J call TRBJ1-3; 11 bases are a match to TRBD1. The CDR3 extends over 15 amino acids. V shed 7 bases, J shed 4 bases, and the junction held 6 bases outside the gene matches. Germline CDR1 SNHLY, CDR2 FYNNEI. DNA for the CDR3: TGTGCCAGCACCGGGACAGGGGGTGCCGGAAACACCATATATTTT. It encodes CASTGTGGAGNTIYF.

This clone was seen a handful of times. CDR3 nucleotides: TGTGCCAGCAGCTACTTCCGGACAGGGGATTCACCCCTCCACTTT. Translating it yields CASSYFRTGDSPLHF. The chain employs TRBV7-9 and TRBJ1-6, with 9 bases identical to TRBD1. CDR3 size: 15 residues. Germline lookup yields CDR1 SEHNR and CDR2 FQNEAQ (reference sequence). The junction had 6 bases not matched to a gene; V was cut back by 4 bases and J by 8 bases.

Of note for this clone: One junction end does not reproduce the germline sequence, and a read error may be involved. The chain is built from TRBV11-2 and TRBJ2-7, with 10 bases identical to TRBD2. The CDR3 length is 15 residues. The germline gives CDR1 SGHAT, CDR2 FQNNGV. Here the CDR3 reads CASSLSPSGGALKDF. In DNA form, the CDR3 reads TGTGCCAGCAGCTTATCTCCCAGCGGGGGGGCCTTGAAGGACTTC.

The CDR3 here is CASSQDRGNQPQHF. For the CDR3, the DNA is TGTGCCAGCAGCCAGGACAGGGGCAATCAGCCCCAGCATTTT. The chain uses TRBV7-2 and TRBJ1-5, with TRBD1 matching over 8 bases. CDR1 SGHTA and CDR2 FQGNSA come from the germline V gene. There are 14 residues in the CDR3. V was clipped by 5 bases and J by 2 bases; unmatched bases: 2. Filled out from reference TRBV7-2 and TRBJ1-5, the complete variable domain reads GAGVSQSPSNKVTEKGKDVELRCDPISGHTALYWYRQSLGQGLEFLIYFQGNSAPDKSGLPSDRFSAERTGGSVSTLTIQRTQQEDSAVYLCASSQDRGNQPQHFGDGTRLSIL.

The V call is TRBV6-1, the J call TRBJ2-6, with D uncertain. Trimming removed 2 bases from V and 0 bases from J, with 14 bases in between. From germline, CDR1 is MNHNS and CDR2 SASEGT. This CDR3 is 18 amino acids long. The DNA for the CDR3 is TGTGCCAGCAGTGAACCCCAGACACAGTACTCTGGGGCCAACGTCCTGACTTTC. Protein sequence: CASSEPQTQYSGANVLTF.

Comment on this clone: Different DNA sequences within this sample yield the same CDR3. This chain connects TRBV27 to TRBJ1-5, with D perhaps TRBD1 (5 bases). The germline V gene has CDR1 MNHEY and CDR2 SMNVEV (reference sequence). The CDR3 loop spans 14 amino acids. V lost 3 bases, J lost 4 bases, and 10 bases lay in between. DNA for the CDR3: TGTGCCAGCAGTTTTAGCGGGGGGAATCAGCCCCAGCATTTT. Encoded protein: CASSFSGGNQPQHF.

This sequence joins TRBV28 and TRBJ2-3; perhaps TRBD2 as D (7 bases). Germline V gene lookup returns CDR1 MDHEN and CDR2 SYDVKM. This CDR3 comprises 17 residues. The V gene lost 6 bases and the J gene lost 2 bases, with 21 bases spanning the gap. The CDR3, as DNA: TGTGCCAGCAGCCTGGGGGGGGGCCGGACAGCCACAGATACGCAGTATTTT. This gives the protein CASSLGGGRTATDTQYF.

The chain is built from TRBV4-1 and TRBJ2-1; D might be TRBD1 (7 bases). The CDR3 has 17 amino acids. With 3 bases removed from V and 2 bases from J, the gap between germline ends came to 17 bases. From germline, CDR1 is MGHRA and CDR2 YSYEKL. The CDR3 here is CASSHPAGQPTYNEQFF. In DNA form, the CDR3 reads TGCGCCAGCAGCCATCCTGCGGGACAGCCAACCTACAATGAGCAGTTCTTC.

CDR3 nucleotides: TGTGCCAGCAGTCCACAGTGGAATGAGCAGTTCTTC. It codes for CASSPQWNEQFF. The V and J genes are TRBV2 and TRBJ2-1; no firm D call. The length of the CDR3 is 12 residues. Trimming took 5 bases from V and 7 from J, leaving 9 bases between them. CDR1 is SNHLY and CDR2 is FYNNEI in the germline V gene.

The V gene is TRBV7-9, the J gene TRBJ1-2; possibly TRBD1 for D (6 bases). The V end was cut by 5 bases, the J end by 5 bases, with 24 bases between. This CDR3 comprises 17 residues. The germline gives CDR1 SEHNR, CDR2 FQNEAQ (reference sequence). The CDR3 bases are TGTGCCAGCAGCCCGCCTCTAAGGGGGGGAGTTTTATATGGCTACACCTTC. Translated, it gives CASSPPLRGGVLYGYTF.

The V call is TRBV19, the J call TRBJ1-6; D perhaps matches TRBD1 (6 bases). The CDR3 covers 15 residues. Germline assignment: CDR1 LNHDA and CDR2 SQIVND (reference sequence). Deletions cut 1 base from V and 10 bases from J, with 14 bases between. CDR3 region: CASSIAGTKISPLHF. CDR3 sequence (DNA): TGTGCCAGTAGTATAGCCGGGACAAAGATATCACCCCTCCACTTT.

The V and J genes are TRBV5-1 and TRBJ2-3, with 10 bases matching TRBD1. The CDR3 has 16 residues. Trimming took 4 bases from V and 4 from J; bases not matched to a gene: 9. Germline values: CDR1 SGHRS, CDR2 YFSETQ. The CDR3 DNA reads TGCGCCAGCAGCCAAGACAGGGGGCGATCGCCAGATACGCAGTATTTT. It is translated as CASSQDRGRSPDTQYF.

The chain joins TRBV9 to TRBJ1-3; D gene uncertain. The CDR3 loop spans 17 amino acids. V lost 3 bases and J 0 bases, leaving 16 bases between the germline ends. Germline V gene data show CDR1 as SGDLS and CDR2 as YYNGEE. The CDR3, as DNA: TGTGCCAGCAGCGCTTCGGAAGCAGGAAACTCTGGAAACACCATATATTTT. Its protein is CASSASEAGNSGNTIYF.

A single count supports this clone. The chain joins TRBV5-1 to TRBJ1-4; no clear D. The CDR3 loop spans 15 amino acids. CDR1 is SGHRS and CDR2 is YFSETQ in the germline V gene. V lost 4 bases to trimming and J lost 6 bases, with 16 bases between them. In DNA form, the CDR3 reads TGCGCCAGCAGCCTCCACTCGGGGAGGGATGAAAAACTGTTTTTT. This translates into CASSLHSGRDEKLFF.

This clone has only one observation. This CDR3 reads CASSRTGREANYGYTF. The CDR3 nucleotides are TGCGCCAGCAGCCGGACAGGGAGGGAGGCTAACTATGGCTACACCTTC. This chain joins TRBV5-1 and TRBJ1-2; the match to TRBD1 covers 8 bases. The CDR3 covers 16 residues. V lost 4 bases and J lost 0; bases outside the gene matches: 8. The germline V gene has CDR1 SGHRS and CDR2 YFSETQ.

The chain recombines TRBV4-2 with TRBJ1-3; possibly TRBD1 for D (6 bases). The CDR3 has 13 residues. Trimming pared 3 bases from V and 4 bases from J, leaving 7 bases between. Germline V gene data show CDR1 as LGHNA and CDR2 as YNFKEQ. As DNA, the CDR3 is TGTGCCAGCAGCCAGGACAGAGGAAACACCATATATTTT. Residues: CASSQDRGNTIYF.

Only a few counts were recorded for this clone. This chain uses TRBV7-9 with TRBJ1-4; 7 bases map to TRBD1. V trimming: 5 bases; J trimming: 0 bases; junction bases outside the gene matches: 15. Germline-derived CDR1 and CDR2 are SEHNR and FQNEAQ (reference sequence). The CDR3 length is 19 residues. The CDR3 bases are TGTGCCAGCAGCATCCCGGTGGCAGGGGGAAAACCAACTAATGAAAAACTGTTTTTT. Encoded protein: CASSIPVAGGKPTNEKLFF.

The chain recombines TRBV5-1 with TRBJ1-2; no reliable D call. This CDR3 comprises 13 residues. V lost 2 bases to trimming and J lost 7 bases, with 12 bases between them. Germline CDR1 is SGHRS and CDR2 is YFSETQ. CDR3 in DNA: TGCGCCAGCAGCTTTGAGGGTGCGGCTGGCTACACCTTC. Protein product: CASSFEGAAGYTF.

The chain recombines TRBV18 with TRBJ2-5, with TRBD1 matching 7 bases. V was clipped by 5 bases and J by 5 bases; unmatched bases: 8. Looked up from germline, CDR1 is KGHSH and CDR2 is LQKENI. The CDR3 runs 14 residues. CDR3 bases: TGTGCCAGCTCATCTGGACAGGAAGGGGAGACCCAGTACTTC. Translation gives CASSSGQEGETQYF.